The 5 T cell receptor beta chains given below trace back to one sample, sequenced in a study of blood T cell repertoires in COVID-19. Only in-frame clones appear in the TCRdb table, and some are missing; sequencing was by immunoSEQ multiplex PCR. The sample holds a few hundred thousand clones, around 90% seen once. Sequences were obtained from peripheral blood. The receptors were gathered from a woman aged 30 to 39 with COVID-19, enrolled during active disease.

The chain links TRBV5-1 to TRBJ2-3; tentative D call: TRBD2 (6 bases). V was pared by 0 bases and J by 4 bases, with 6 bases between. The CDR3 has 13 amino acids. Germline assignment: CDR1 SGHRS and CDR2 YFSETQ. CDR3 DNA sequence: TGCGCCAGCAGCTTGGGACTAGCAGATACGCAGTATTTT. Its translation: CASSLGLADTQYF.

The chain has TRBV12-3 or TRBV12-4 and TRBJ1-3; D is unclear. The ends were cut back, 8 bases at V and 8 bases at J, with 16 bases in the middle. The CDR3 spans 13 residues. CDR3 in DNA: TGTGCCAGCTTTAGCCCCAGTTTGGACACCATATATTTT. It is translated as CASFSPSLDTIYF.

This chain links TRBV5-4 with TRBJ1-1; no reliable D call. The CDR3 covers 12 residues. Germline lookup yields CDR1 SGHNT and CDR2 YYREEE (reference sequence). V gave up 3 bases and J gave up 8 bases, with 11 bases separating them. The CDR3 spells CASSSREPEAFF. CDR3 nucleotides: TGTGCCAGCAGCTCCCGGGAGCCAGAAGCTTTCTTT.

This chain connects TRBV24-1 to TRBJ2-1; D is possibly TRBD2 (6 bases). Per the germline V gene, CDR1 is KGHDR and CDR2 is SFDVKD. The CDR3 runs to 16 residues. Trimming took 3 bases from V and 0 from J, leaving 11 bases between them. CDR3 coding DNA: TGTGCCACCAGTGATCCGTCGGGGGTCTCCTACAATGAGCAGTTCTTC. Its protein product is CATSDPSGVSYNEQFF.

The CDR3 protein is CASSTRDRAFNQPQHF. The CDR3 coding sequence is TGTGCCAGCAGTACCCGGGACAGGGCCTTTAATCAGCCCCAGCATTTT. V is TRBV28 and J is TRBJ1-5; 9 bases map to TRBD1. There are 16 residues in the CDR3. Per the germline V gene, CDR1 is MDHEN and CDR2 is SYDVKM. The junction had 9 bases not matched to a gene; V was cut back by 5 bases and J by 4 bases.